These T cell receptor beta chains were read from a single sample in a study of T cell clones after liver transplantation. Produced via immunoSEQ multiplex PCR; TCRdb's table is partial and in-frame only. Found here are approximately 19,000 clones, 80% of them singletons; the top ten hold roughly 35%. The material sequenced was CD8+ T cells from blood, taken 48 months after liver transplant. These receptor sequences come from a human patient who received a liver transplant. Some T cells may be the graft donor's. Both conserved end residues are trimmed from each CDR3. The order of the fields is V gene, J gene, CDR3 protein.

v_gene: TRBV18
j_gene: TRBJ2-7
CDR3aa: ASSPWTGVPEQY

v_gene: TRBV12-5
j_gene: TRBJ1-2
CDR3aa: ASGPDSYGGYT

v_gene: TRBV28
j_gene: TRBJ2-7
CDR3aa: ASSRREAYEQY

v_gene: TRBV16
j_gene: TRBJ2-3
CDR3aa: ASSQSVLPRDPTDTQY

v_gene: TRBV7-9
j_gene: TRBJ2-4
CDR3aa: ASSLTGGRTKNIQY

v_gene: TRBV5-5
j_gene: TRBJ2-3
CDR3aa: ASSLWDTSTDTQY

v_gene: TRBV6-5
j_gene: TRBJ2-2
CDR3aa: ATVRASGELF

v_gene: TRBV19
j_gene: TRBJ1-5
CDR3aa: ASSPEHSNQPQH

v_gene: TRBV7-3
j_gene: TRBJ2-2
CDR3aa: ASRRGQTPGELF

v_gene: TRBV28
j_gene: TRBJ2-3
CDR3aa: ASSLNPGIADTQY

v_gene: TRBV7-6
j_gene: TRBJ2-7
CDR3aa: ASSLGLRGGSPGEQY

v_gene: TRBV3-1/TRBV3-2
j_gene: TRBJ2-7
CDR3aa: AAYRGAC

v_gene: TRBV19
j_gene: TRBJ2-3
CDR3aa: ASKAGTADTQY

v_gene: TRBV6-6
j_gene: TRBJ2-2
CDR3aa: ASSLTRGNTGELF

v_gene: TRBV19
j_gene: TRBJ1-2
CDR3aa: ASSIPNSNYGYT

v_gene: TRBV28
j_gene: TRBJ2-7
CDR3aa: ASSFRQGYEQY

v_gene: TRBV28
j_gene: TRBJ2-7
CDR3aa: ASSPGTGSYEQY

v_gene: TRBV9
j_gene: TRBJ2-1
CDR3aa: ASSAPPGLRNEQF

v_gene: TRBV4-3
j_gene: TRBJ1-1
CDR3aa: ASSRTGQGAGTEAF

v_gene: TRBV5-6
j_gene: TRBJ2-2
CDR3aa: ASSFLGGGITGELF

v_gene: TRBV5-1
j_gene: TRBJ2-1
CDR3aa: ASSLWRGSYNEQF

v_gene: TRBV7-3
j_gene: TRBJ1-1
CDR3aa: ASSLTVGENTEAF

v_gene: TRBV6-6
j_gene: TRBJ1-2
CDR3aa: ASSTGISYGYT

v_gene: TRBV5-1
j_gene: TRBJ2-1
CDR3aa: ASSLVFRDGDEQF

v_gene: TRBV19
j_gene: TRBJ2-5
CDR3aa: ASSDQGLQETQY

v_gene: TRBV19
j_gene: TRBJ2-7
CDR3aa: ASSIGGGYEQY

v_gene: TRBV27
j_gene: TRBJ2-7
CDR3aa: ASSSRGGRDYEQY

v_gene: TRBV9
j_gene: TRBJ1-4
CDR3aa: ASSPTGLPYEKLF

v_gene: TRBV5-4
j_gene: TRBJ2-5
CDR3aa: ASSNRDWSVETQY

v_gene: TRBV19
j_gene: TRBJ1-5
CDR3aa: ASEPGQNALGNQPQH

v_gene: TRBV7-6
j_gene: TRBJ2-1
CDR3aa: ASSPVAGALDEQF

v_gene: TRBV27
j_gene: TRBJ2-7
CDR3aa: ASSLRGSGEQY

v_gene: TRBV6-6
j_gene: TRBJ2-7
CDR3aa: ASSYSDSLYEQY

v_gene: TRBV6-6
j_gene: TRBJ1-2
CDR3aa: ASSYGKKGVNGYT

v_gene: TRBV19
j_gene: TRBJ2-4
CDR3aa: ASSIGNIQY

v_gene: TRBV4-3
j_gene: TRBJ2-1
CDR3aa: ASSQDLAGGLSYNEQF

v_gene: TRBV19
j_gene: TRBJ1-1
CDR3aa: ASSIGSAASTEAF

v_gene: TRBV9
j_gene: TRBJ2-7
CDR3aa: ARNRVYEQY

v_gene: TRBV6-1
j_gene: TRBJ2-7
CDR3aa: ATHWTSGSSYEQY

v_gene: TRBV4-1
j_gene: TRBJ2-1
CDR3aa: ASSQRGEGEQF

v_gene: TRBV5-1
j_gene: TRBJ2-7
CDR3aa: ASSPADLYEQY

v_gene: TRBV6-5
j_gene: TRBJ1-6
CDR3aa: ASRKTGRNSPLH

v_gene: TRBV5-6
j_gene: TRBJ1-1
CDR3aa: ASSPEGVMNTEAF

v_gene: TRBV13
j_gene: TRBJ2-7
CDR3aa: ASSPTRYHEQY

v_gene: TRBV10-2
j_gene: TRBJ1-2
CDR3aa: ASSVDRGGYT

v_gene: TRBV7-6
j_gene: TRBJ1-2
CDR3aa: ASSLDAGVKSNYGYT

v_gene: TRBV28
j_gene: TRBJ1-1
CDR3aa: ASSFRLNTEAF

v_gene: TRBV6-6
j_gene: TRBJ1-1
CDR3aa: ASNEGGTEAF

v_gene: TRBV10-3
j_gene: TRBJ2-6
CDR3aa: ATRTLAGARSGANVLT

v_gene: TRBV19
j_gene: TRBJ2-7
CDR3aa: ASSDWDYEQY

v_gene: TRBV6-5
j_gene: TRBJ1-1
CDR3aa: GDGGGRPLNTEAF

v_gene: TRBV15
j_gene: TRBJ2-5
CDR3aa: ATSRYRGLQETQY

v_gene: TRBV27
j_gene: TRBJ2-3
CDR3aa: ASSFSDSVTDTQY

v_gene: TRBV5-4
j_gene: TRBJ2-1
CDR3aa: ASSHSLGEQF

v_gene: TRBV9
j_gene: TRBJ1-1
CDR3aa: ASSVRDITQAF

v_gene: TRBV28
j_gene: TRBJ2-2
CDR3aa: ASSVDITNTGELF

v_gene: TRBV5-1
j_gene: TRBJ2-5
CDR3aa: ASSTWQWVLETQY